Presented here are 12 T cell receptor beta chains from one specimen sequenced in a study of cytomegalovirus exposure and HLA in healthy donors. Use of 60 Vbeta and 13 Jbeta primers characterized the PCR. Produced via immunoSEQ multiplex PCR; TCRdb's table is partial and in-frame only. The top ten hold roughly 3.5% of the sample, which has 110,000 to 150,000 clones, around four fifths seen once. Sequenced input: PBMCs. Receptors originate from a male donor in good health and CMV-seronegative.

The chain has TRBV28 and TRBJ1-5; D unclear. This CDR3 contains 12 residues. The ends were cut back, 3 bases at V and 5 bases at J, with 5 bases in the middle. CDR1 MDHEN and CDR2 SYDVKM come from the germline V gene. CDR3 DNA sequence: TGTGCCAGCAGTTTGACTCATCAGCCCCAGCATTTT. Translation gives CASSLTHQPQHF.

The rearrangement uses TRBV18 and TRBJ1-1; 7 bases align to TRBD1. V lost 2 bases to trimming and J lost 5 bases; unmatched junction nucleotides: 8. Germline V lookup: CDR1 KGHSH, CDR2 LQKENI. The CDR3 extends over 15 amino acids. DNA for the CDR3: TGTGCCAGCTCACCAAAAGAGACAGGGAGAACTGAAGCTTTCTTT. Encoded protein: CASSPKETGRTEAFF.

The CDR3 protein is CASSPRGGRGYEQYF. The CDR3 nucleotides read TGTGCCAGCAGTCCTAGGGGCGGCAGGGGCTACGAGCAGTACTTC. The chain recombines TRBV14 with TRBJ2-7; maybe TRBD1 (6 bases). The CDR3 is 15 residues long. Per the germline V gene, CDR1 is SGHDN and CDR2 is FVKESK. The V and J ends lost 6 bases and 3 bases respectively, with 18 bases between them.

The V and J genes are TRBV5-6 and TRBJ1-6, with 7 bases that match TRBD1. V dropped 1 base and J dropped 8; count of bases not matched to a gene: 15. Germline V CDR1 and CDR2: SGHDT, YYEEEE. The CDR3 is 18 residues long. CDR3 sequence: CASSLFVREQGSDSPLHF. Here the CDR3 DNA reads TGTGCCAGCAGCTTGTTCGTAAGGGAACAGGGGTCCGATTCACCCCTCCACTTT.

The V call is TRBV4-2, the J call TRBJ2-3, with 9 bases lining up with TRBD1. V lost 2 bases and J lost 1; bases outside the gene matches: 7. The CDR3 contains 17 residues. Germline V lookup: CDR1 LGHNA, CDR2 YNFKEQ. As DNA, the CDR3 is TGTGCCAGCAGCCAAACACCGGGACAGGGTCGCACAGATACGCAGTATTTT. Its translation is CASSQTPGQGRTDTQYF.

This rearrangement joins TRBV2 to TRBJ2-5; D not certain. Germline CDR1 is SNHLY and CDR2 is FYNNEI. There are 14 residues in the CDR3. Trimming shortened V by 6 bases and J by 1 base, and 12 bases separated the two germline ends. The CDR3 DNA follows: TGTGCCAGCAGCCGAGCCGGGTCCCAAGAGACCCAGTACTTC. Translated: CASSRAGSQETQYF.

V gene TRBV13 combines with J gene TRBJ2-7; 9 bases line up with TRBD1. The CDR3 is 13 residues long. The germline V gene encodes CDR1 PRHDT and CDR2 FYEKMQ (reference sequence). After removal of 3 bases from V and 6 bases from J, the junction contained 3 bases not matched to a gene. The CDR3: CASSLDRGSEQYF. CDR3 DNA: TGTGCCAGCAGCTTGGACAGGGGATCCGAGCAGTACTTC.

This chain joins TRBV5-1 and TRBJ1-1, with 10 bases aligning to TRBD1. V shed 5 bases and J 9 bases; nucleotides not matched to a gene: 13. Germline V gene lookup returns CDR1 SGHRS and CDR2 YFSETQ. CDR3 size: 15 residues. The CDR3: CASRPTDRGRIQAFF. The CDR3 DNA reads as TGCGCCAGCAGACCTACCGACAGGGGGCGGATTCAAGCTTTCTTT.

The table lists this clone with a count of one. The chain links TRBV6-1 to TRBJ2-2, with a tentative D call TRBD2 (6 bases). CDR1 and CDR2 (germline): MNHNS, SASEGT. The CDR3 length is 15 residues. The V end lost 10 bases, the J end lost 8 bases, and 23 bases lay between the germline ends. The CDR3 loop reads CATTVTAGRLGELFF. The CDR3 nucleotides read TGTGCCACCACCGTGACCGCGGGACGGCTAGGGGAGCTGTTTTTT.

The chain joins TRBV6-6 to TRBJ1-1; D is unclear. The length of the CDR3 is 10 residues. The V and J ends lost 4 bases and 7 bases respectively, with 4 bases between them. CDR1 is MNHNY and CDR2 is SVGAGI in the germline V gene (reference sequence). The CDR3 bases are TGTGCCAGCAGTTTAGATGAAGCTTTCTTT. Protein sequence: CASSLDEAFF.

This rearrangement joins TRBV27 to TRBJ2-7; 10 positions agree with TRBD1. The CDR3 is 13 amino acids. Per germline, CDR1 MNHEY and CDR2 SMNVEV (reference sequence). J was trimmed by 4 bases and V by 6 bases; bases with no gene match: 3. DNA of the CDR3: TGTGCCAGCAGGGACAGGGGGTCGTACGAGCAGTACTTC. Protein product: CASRDRGSYEQYF.

The sample holds one count of this clone. V and J are TRBV27 and TRBJ2-7; 7 bases are a match to TRBD1. CDR1 and CDR2 (germline): MNHEY, SMNVEV (reference sequence). The J segment lost 6 bases and the V segment lost 5 bases, leaving 10 bases of the junction unmatched. CDR3 length: 14 amino acids. The CDR3 reads CASSPAATGAEQYF. For the CDR3, the DNA is TGTGCCAGCAGTCCAGCCGCAACAGGGGCCGAGCAGTACTTC.